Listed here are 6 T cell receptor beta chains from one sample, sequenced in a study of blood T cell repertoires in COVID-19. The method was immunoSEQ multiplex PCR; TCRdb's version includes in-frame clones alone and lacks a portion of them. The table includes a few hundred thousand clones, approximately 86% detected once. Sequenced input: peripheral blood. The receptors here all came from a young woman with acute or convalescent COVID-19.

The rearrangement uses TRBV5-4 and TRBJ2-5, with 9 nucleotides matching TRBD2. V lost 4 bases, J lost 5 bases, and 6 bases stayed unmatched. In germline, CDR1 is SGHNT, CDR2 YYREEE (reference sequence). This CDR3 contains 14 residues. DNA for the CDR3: TGTGCCAGCAGCCAAGGACTAGCGATGGAGACCCAGTACTTC. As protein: CASSQGLAMETQYF.

The CDR3 sequence: CASSPGGLADLAAYNEQFF. In nucleotides, the CDR3 is TGTGCCAGCAGCCCGGGGGGACTAGCGGACCTGGCAGCCTACAATGAGCAGTTCTTC. J is TRBJ2-1 and V is TRBV7-6; 11 bases map to TRBD2. Germline assignment: CDR1 SGHVS and CDR2 FNYEAQ. The CDR3 is made up of 19 amino acids. Trimming took 5 bases from V and 2 from J; bases not matched to a gene: 14.

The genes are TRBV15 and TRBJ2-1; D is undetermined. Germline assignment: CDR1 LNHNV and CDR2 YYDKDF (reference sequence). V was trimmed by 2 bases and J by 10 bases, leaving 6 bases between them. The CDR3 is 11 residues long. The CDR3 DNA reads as TGTGCCACCAGCAGAAATCAGGAGCAGTTCTTC. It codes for CATSRNQEQFF.

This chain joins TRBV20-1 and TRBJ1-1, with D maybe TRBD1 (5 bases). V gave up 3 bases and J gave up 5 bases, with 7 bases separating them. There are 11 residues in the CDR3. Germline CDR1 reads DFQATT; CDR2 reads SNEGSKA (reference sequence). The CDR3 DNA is TGCAGTGCTAGGGGGGGGACTGAAGCTTTCTTT. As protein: CSARGGTEAFF.

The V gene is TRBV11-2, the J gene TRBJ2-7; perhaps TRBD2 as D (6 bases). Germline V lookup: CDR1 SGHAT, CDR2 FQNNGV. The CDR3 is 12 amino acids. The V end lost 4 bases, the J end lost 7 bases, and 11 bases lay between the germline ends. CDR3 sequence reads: CASSSHGGEQYF. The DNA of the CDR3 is TGTGCCAGCAGCTCCCATGGGGGGGAGCAGTACTTC. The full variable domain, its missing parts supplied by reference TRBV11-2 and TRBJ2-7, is EAGVAQSPRYKIIEKRQSVAFWCNPISGHATLYWYQQILGQGPKLLIQFQNNGVVDDSQLPKDRFSAERLKGVDSTLKIQPAKLEDSAVYLCASSSHGGEQYFGPGTRLTVT.

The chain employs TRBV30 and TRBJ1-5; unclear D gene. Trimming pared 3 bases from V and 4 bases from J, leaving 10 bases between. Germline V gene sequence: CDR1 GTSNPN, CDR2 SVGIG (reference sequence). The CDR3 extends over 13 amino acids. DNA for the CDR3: TGTGCCTGGAGACCGGGGTTGAATCAGCCCCAGCATTTT. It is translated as CAWRPGLNQPQHF.